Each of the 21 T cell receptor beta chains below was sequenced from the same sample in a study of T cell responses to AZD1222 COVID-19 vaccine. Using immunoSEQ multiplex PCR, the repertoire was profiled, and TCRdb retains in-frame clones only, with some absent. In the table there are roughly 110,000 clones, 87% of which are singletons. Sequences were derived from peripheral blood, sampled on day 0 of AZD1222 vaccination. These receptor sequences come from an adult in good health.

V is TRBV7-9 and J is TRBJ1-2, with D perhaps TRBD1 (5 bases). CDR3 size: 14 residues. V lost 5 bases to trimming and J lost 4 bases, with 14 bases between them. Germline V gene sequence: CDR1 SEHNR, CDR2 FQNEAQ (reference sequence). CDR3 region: CASSPRGGFYGYTF. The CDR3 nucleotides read TGTGCCAGCAGCCCGAGGGGCGGCTTCTATGGCTACACCTTC.

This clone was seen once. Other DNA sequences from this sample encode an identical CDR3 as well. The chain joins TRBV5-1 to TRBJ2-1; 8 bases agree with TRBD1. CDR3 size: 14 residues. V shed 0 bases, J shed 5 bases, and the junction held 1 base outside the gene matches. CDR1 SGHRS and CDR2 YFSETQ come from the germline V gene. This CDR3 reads CASSLGQGNNEQFF. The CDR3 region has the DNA TGCGCCAGCAGCTTGGGACAGGGGAACAATGAGCAGTTCTTC.

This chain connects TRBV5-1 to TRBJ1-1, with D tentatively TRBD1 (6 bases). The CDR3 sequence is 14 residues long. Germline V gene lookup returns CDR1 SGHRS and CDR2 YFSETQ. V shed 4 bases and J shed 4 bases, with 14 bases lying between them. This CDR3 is CASSAPGQTTEAFF. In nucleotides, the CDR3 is TGCGCCAGCAGCGCGCCGGGACAAACCACTGAAGCTTTCTTT.

The CDR3 nucleotides read TGTGCCAGCTCACCACCTAGGACAGGTCAACATGAGCAGTTCTTC. It codes for CASSPPRTGQHEQFF. The V gene is TRBV18, the J gene TRBJ2-1, with 7 bases identical to TRBD1. Germline trimming cut 0 bases from V and 8 bases from J; bases unmatched to any gene: 7. Germline V gene sequence: CDR1 KGHSH, CDR2 LQKENI. The CDR3 contains 15 residues.

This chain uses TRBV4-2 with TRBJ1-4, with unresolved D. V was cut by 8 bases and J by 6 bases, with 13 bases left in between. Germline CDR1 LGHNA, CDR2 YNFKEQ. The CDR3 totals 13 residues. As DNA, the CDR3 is TGTGCCAGCCAACCGAGAGGGCATGAAAAACTGTTTTTT. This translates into CASQPRGHEKLFF.

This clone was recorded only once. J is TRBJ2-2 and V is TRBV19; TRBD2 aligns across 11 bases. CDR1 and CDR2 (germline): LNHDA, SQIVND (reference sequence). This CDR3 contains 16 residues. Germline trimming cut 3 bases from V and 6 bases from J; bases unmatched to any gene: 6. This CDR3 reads CASSMKTSGAPGELFF. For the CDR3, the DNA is TGTGCCAGTAGTATGAAGACTAGCGGGGCCCCCGGGGAGCTGTTTTTT.

The CDR3 here is CASSQEGQGPEKLFF. Here the CDR3 DNA reads TGCGCCAGCAGCCAAGAGGGACAGGGCCCTGAAAAACTGTTTTTT. The chain is built from TRBV4-3 and TRBJ1-4; 9 nucleotides line up with TRBD1. Trimming at V came to 0 bases and at J to 7 bases, leaving 3 bases not matched to a gene. Germline CDR1 and CDR2: LGHNA and YSLEER. This CDR3 is built from 15 residues.

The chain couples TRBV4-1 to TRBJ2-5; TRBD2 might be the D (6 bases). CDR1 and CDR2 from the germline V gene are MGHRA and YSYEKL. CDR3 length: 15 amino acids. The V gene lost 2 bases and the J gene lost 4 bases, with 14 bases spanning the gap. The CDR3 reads CASSQPGTPRETQYF. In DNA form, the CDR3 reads TGCGCCAGCAGCCAACCTGGGACTCCCCGAGAGACCCAGTACTTC.

The CDR3 region has the DNA TGTGCCAGCAGCTCACGGGACAGGGATGGACTAGCCGCAGATACGCAGTATTTT. Amino acid sequence: CASSSRDRDGLAADTQYF. The chain recombines TRBV7-9 with TRBJ2-3, with D possibly being TRBD1 (9 bases). The germline CDR1 and CDR2 sequences are SEHNR and FQNEAQ (reference sequence). Trimming cost V 4 bases and J 4 bases, with 24 bases left between them. The CDR3 sequence is 18 residues long. The full variable domain, its missing parts supplied by reference TRBV7-9 and TRBJ2-3, is DTGVSQNPRHKITKRGQNVTFRCDPISEHNRLYWYRQTLGQGPEFLTYFQNEAQLEKSRLLSDRFSAERPKGSFSTLEIQRTEQGDSAMYLCASSSRDRDGLAADTQYFGPGTRLTVL.

The DNA of the CDR3 is TGTGCCAGCAGCCTAACTAGGTACGAGCAGTACTTC. It encodes CASSLTRYEQYF. The chain is built from TRBV7-2 and TRBJ2-7; weak D call: TRBD2 (5 bases). There are 12 residues in the CDR3. The V and J ends lost 5 bases and 4 bases respectively, with 9 bases between them. The V gene's germline CDR1 is SGHTA and CDR2 FQGNSA.

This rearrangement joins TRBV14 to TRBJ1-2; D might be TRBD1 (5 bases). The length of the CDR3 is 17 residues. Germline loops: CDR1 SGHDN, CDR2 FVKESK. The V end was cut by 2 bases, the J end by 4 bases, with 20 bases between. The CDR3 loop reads CASSQLTGGLHLYGYTF. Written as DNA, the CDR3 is TGTGCCAGCAGCCAACTAACGGGGGGACTTCACCTCTATGGCTACACCTTC.

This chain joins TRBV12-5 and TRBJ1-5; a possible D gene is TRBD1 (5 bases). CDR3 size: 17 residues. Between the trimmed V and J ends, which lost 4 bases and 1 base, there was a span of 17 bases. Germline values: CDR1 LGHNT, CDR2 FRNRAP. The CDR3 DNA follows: TGTGCTAGTGGTTCCCCTCCCGGAACAGGAAGCAATCAGCCCCAGCATTTT. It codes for CASGSPPGTGSNQPQHF. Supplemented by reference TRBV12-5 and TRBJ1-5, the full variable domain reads DARVTQTPRHKVTEMGQEVTMRCQPILGHNTVFWYRQTMMQGLELLAYFRNRAPLDDSGMPKDRFSAEMPDATLATLKIQPSEPRDSAVYFCASGSPPGTGSNQPQHFGDGTRLSIL.

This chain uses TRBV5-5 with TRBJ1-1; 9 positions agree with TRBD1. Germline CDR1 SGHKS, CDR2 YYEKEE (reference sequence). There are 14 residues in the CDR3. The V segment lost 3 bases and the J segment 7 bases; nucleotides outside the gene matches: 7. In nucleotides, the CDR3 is TGTGCCAGCAGCTCAACAGGGGGCCACGGTGAAGCTTTCTTT. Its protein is CASSSTGGHGEAFF.

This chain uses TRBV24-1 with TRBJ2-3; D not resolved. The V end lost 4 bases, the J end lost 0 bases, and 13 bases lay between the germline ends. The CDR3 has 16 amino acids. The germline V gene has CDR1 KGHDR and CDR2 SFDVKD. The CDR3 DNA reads TGTGCCACCAGTGACCCGAGGCAGGAGAGCACAGATACGCAGTATTTT. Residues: CATSDPRQESTDTQYF.

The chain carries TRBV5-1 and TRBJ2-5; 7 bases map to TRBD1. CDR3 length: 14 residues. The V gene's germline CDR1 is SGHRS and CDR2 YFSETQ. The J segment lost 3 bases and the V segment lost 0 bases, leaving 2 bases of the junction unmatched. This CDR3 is CASSLGTGEETQYF. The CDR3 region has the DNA TGCGCCAGCAGCTTGGGGACAGGTGAAGAGACCCAGTACTTC.

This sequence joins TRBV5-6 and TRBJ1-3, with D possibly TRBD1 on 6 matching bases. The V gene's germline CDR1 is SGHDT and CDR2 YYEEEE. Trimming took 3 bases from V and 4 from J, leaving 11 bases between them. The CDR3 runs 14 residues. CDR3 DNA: TGTGCCAGCAGCTCGCTACAGGGAGGAAACACCATATATTTT. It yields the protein CASSSLQGGNTIYF.

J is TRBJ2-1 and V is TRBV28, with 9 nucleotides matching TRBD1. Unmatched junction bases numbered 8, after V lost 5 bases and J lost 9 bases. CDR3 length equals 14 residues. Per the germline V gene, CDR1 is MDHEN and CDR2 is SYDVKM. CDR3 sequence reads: CASSLPGQGREQFF. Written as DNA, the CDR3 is TGTGCCAGCAGTCTGCCGGGACAGGGTCGTGAGCAGTTCTTC.

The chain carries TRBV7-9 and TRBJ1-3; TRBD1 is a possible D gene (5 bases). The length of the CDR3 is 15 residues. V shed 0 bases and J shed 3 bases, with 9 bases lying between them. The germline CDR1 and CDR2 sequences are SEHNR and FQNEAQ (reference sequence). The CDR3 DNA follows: TGTGCCAGCAGCTTAGCGTTGGGGGATGGAAACACCATATATTTT. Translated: CASSLALGDGNTIYF.

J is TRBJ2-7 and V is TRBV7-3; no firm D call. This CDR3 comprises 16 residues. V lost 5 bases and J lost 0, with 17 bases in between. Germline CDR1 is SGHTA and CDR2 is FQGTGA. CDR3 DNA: TGTGCCAGCAGCCCTACGTCAGCGACAAGCTCCTACGAGCAGTACTTC. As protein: CASSPTSATSSYEQYF. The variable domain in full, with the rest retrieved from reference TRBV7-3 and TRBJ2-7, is GAGVSQTPSNKVTEKGKYVELRCDPISGHTALYWYRQSLGQGPEFLIYFQGTGAADDSGLPNDRFFAVRPEGSVSTLKIQRTERGDSAVYLCASSPTSATSSYEQYFGPGTRLTVT.

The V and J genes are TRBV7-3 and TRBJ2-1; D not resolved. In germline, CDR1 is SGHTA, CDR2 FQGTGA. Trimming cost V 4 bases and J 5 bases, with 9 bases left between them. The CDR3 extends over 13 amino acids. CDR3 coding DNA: TGTGCCAGCAGCTCGGACGGTAACAATGAGCAGTTCTTC. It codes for CASSSDGNNEQFF.

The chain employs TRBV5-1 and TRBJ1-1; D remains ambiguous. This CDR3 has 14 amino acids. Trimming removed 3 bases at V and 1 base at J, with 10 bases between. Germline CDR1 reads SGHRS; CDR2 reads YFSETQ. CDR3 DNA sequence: TGCGCCAGCAGCTCAGACACGGGGAACACTGAAGCTTTCTTT. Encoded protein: CASSSDTGNTEAFF.